The clone carrying this T cell receptor (beta chain) came up a few times. The record originates from a study of Graves' ophthalmopathy and Graves' hyperthyroidism. Donors with ophthalmopathy: moderate-to-severe activity, CAS ≥3, NOSPECS ≥4, duration under 3 months. V was shortened by 1 base and J by 6 bases, with 7 bases between the two germline ends. The germline gives CDR1 GTSNPN, CDR2 SVGIG (reference sequence). CDR3 length equals 13 residues. RNA transcripts yielded amplified TCR beta CDR3 regions. An initial RT-PCR round employing HTBI primers preceded a second-round multiplex PCR. TCRdb passed the multiplex PCR reads through MiXCR, listing each CDR3 protein once. The table shows approximately 640,000 distinct CDR3 sequences, with over 40% occurring only once.

The sequencing input was peripheral blood. This sequence originates from an adult man with Graves' ophthalmopathy. The V and J genes are TRBV30 and TRBJ1-6; no definite D call. CDR3 DNA sequence: TGTGCCTGGAGTGGTGGTTCTAATTCACCCCTCCACTTT. Protein product: CAWSGGSNSPLHF. The variable domain in full, with the rest retrieved from reference TRBV30 and TRBJ1-6, is SQTIHQWPATLVQPVGSPLSLECTVEGTSNPNLYWYRQAAGRGLQLLFYSVGIGQISSEVPQNLSASRPQDRQFILSSKKLLLSDSGFYLCAWSGGSNSPLHFGNGTRLTVT.